This TCR beta chain originates from a study of CD8 T cells in ankylosing spondylitis. Regarding the study as a whole: One TCR beta motif, made up of roughly 8 highly homologous variants, appeared characteristic of ankylosing spondylitis blood.

V lost 2 bases to trimming and J lost 0 bases, with 8 bases between them. The CDR3 extends over 16 amino acids. CDR1 MDHEN and CDR2 SYDVKM come from the germline V gene. In TCRdb, the 5' RACE reads were re-called with MiXCR into one record per CDR3 protein. The sample shows a few hundred thousand distinct CDR3 sequences, about 10% of them seen only once. With regard to this clonotype: Its specificity is unknown.

The material sequenced was blood, either unsorted or a sorted T cell fraction (not recorded which). This receptor was taken from a male donor with ankylosing spondylitis or in good health (not recorded which). This rearrangement joins TRBV28 to TRBJ2-6; D gene ambiguous. The CDR3 sequence: CASSLKVLSGANVLTF. The CDR3 DNA sequence: TGTGCCAGCAGTTTAAAGGTCCTCTCTGGGGCCAACGTCCTGACTTTC.